This T cell receptor (beta chain) emerged from a study of CD8 T cells in ankylosing spondylitis. This clonotype was counted ten times or more. What it binds is unknown. Study-wide points: Ankylosing spondylitis blood seemed to carry a telltale TCR beta motif made of roughly eight highly homologous variants. In ankylosing spondylitis patients, matched synovial fluid reportedly showed significant enrichment of disease-linked clones.

Scientists made TCR beta libraries using quantitative 5'-RACE with molecular barcodes. TCRdb reanalysed the 5' RACE reads using MiXCR and keeps one entry per CDR3 protein. The table shows roughly 130,000 distinct CDR3 sequences, with approximately 15% occurring only once. The V segment lost 2 bases and the J segment 6 bases; nucleotides outside the gene matches: 7. Germline-derived CDR1 and CDR2 are SQVTM and ANQGSEA. CDR3 size: 13 residues. The rearrangement links TRBV29-1 to TRBJ2-7, with TRBD1 identical over 7 bases. The sequencing input was blood, either unsorted or a sorted T cell fraction (not recorded which). This sequence was found in a female donor with ankylosing spondylitis or in good health (not recorded which). The CDR3 nucleotides read TGCAGCGTTGAATATAACAGGGGCGGCGAGCAGTACTTC. It codes for CSVEYNRGGEQYF.